The rows below give T cell receptor beta chains drawn from one sample of a study of OX40 agonist ivuxolimab in advanced cancers. Repertoires were generated with immunoSEQ multiplex PCR, while TCRdb's copy carries only in-frame clones and drops some. Among over 90,000 clones listed, approximately 93% were seen once. Sequencing was performed on CD4+ or CD8+ T cells sorted from blood, taken in a trial of the OX40 agonist ivuxolimab. These receptors were collected from an adult with an advanced solid tumor such as melanoma, head and neck, liver or kidney cancer. Both conserved end residues are part of each CDR3. D genes are given only for firm matches. A row's size may be missing; if present it is once, few, many or a size class.

D gene,V gene,clone size,J gene,CDR3 protein,CDR3 DNA
NA,TRBV28,NA,TRBJ2-6,CASSLPRGSGANVLTF,TGTGCCAGCAGTTTACCCCGGGGCTCTGGGGCCAACGTCCTGACTTTC
NA,TRBV4-2,NA,TRBJ1-1,CASSRAGTLGTEAFF,TGTGCCAGCAGCCGAGCCGGGACCCTCGGCACTGAAGCTTTCTTT
NA,TRBV7-9,NA,TRBJ2-7,CASSFTSRDIYEQYF,TGTGCCAGCAGCTTCACGTCCCGGGACATCTACGAGCAGTACTTC
NA,TRBV6-1,NA,TRBJ1-1,CASSEPGTEAFF,TGTGCCAGCAGTGAACCGGGGACTGAAGCTTTCTTT
NA,TRBV9,NA,TRBJ2-5,CASSPGPNQETQYF,TGTGCCAGCAGCCCGGGGCCGAACCAAGAGACCCAGTACTTC
NA,TRBV28,NA,TRBJ2-6,CASSKPGTLANVLTF,TGTGCCAGCTCCAAGCCAGGGACTCTGGCCAACGTCCTGACTTTC
NA,TRBV5-6,NA,TRBJ2-7,CASSWRGPSSYEQYF,TGTGCCAGCAGCTGGCGGGGGCCGAGCTCCTACGAGCAGTACTTC
TRBD1,TRBV6-1,NA,TRBJ1-5,CASRKGAVINQPQHF,TGTGCCAGCAGGAAGGGGGCAGTAATCAATCAGCCCCAGCATTTT
TRBD1,TRBV11-2,once,TRBJ2-6,CASRSTGGSGANVLTF,TGTGCCAGCAGGTCGACAGGGGGCTCTGGGGCCAACGTCCTGACTTTC
TRBD1,TRBV5-1,NA,TRBJ2-2,CASSGGQGTGELFF,TGCGCCAGCAGCGGGGGACAGGGAACCGGGGAGCTGTTTTTT
TRBD1,TRBV18,once,TRBJ1-1,CASSLAQGTNEAFF,TGTGCCAGCTCACTAGCACAGGGGACAAATGAAGCTTTCTTT
TRBD2,TRBV19,NA,TRBJ2-1,CASSPRTSGTTYNEQFF,TGTGCCAGTAGTCCAAGGACTAGCGGGACGACCTACAATGAGCAGTTCTTC
TRBD1,TRBV28,NA,TRBJ2-1,CASSLPGTGNNEQFF,TGTGCCAGCAGTCTCCCCGGGACAGGGAACAATGAGCAGTTCTTC
NA,TRBV19,NA,TRBJ1-1,CASTGQMNTEAFF,TGTGCCAGTACCGGACAGATGAACACTGAAGCTTTCTTT
TRBD2,TRBV15,NA,TRBJ2-6,CATSSEKSLAVYSGANVLTF,TGTGCCACCAGCAGTGAGAAATCCCTAGCGGTTTACTCTGGGGCCAACGTCCTGACTTTC
NA,TRBV19,NA,TRBJ2-7,CASSQGPYEQYF,TGTGCCAGTAGTCAGGGGCCCTACGAGCAGTACTTC
NA,TRBV7-3,NA,TRBJ2-1,CASSLMGGDEQFF,TGTGCCAGCAGCTTAATGGGTGGCGATGAGCAGTTCTTC